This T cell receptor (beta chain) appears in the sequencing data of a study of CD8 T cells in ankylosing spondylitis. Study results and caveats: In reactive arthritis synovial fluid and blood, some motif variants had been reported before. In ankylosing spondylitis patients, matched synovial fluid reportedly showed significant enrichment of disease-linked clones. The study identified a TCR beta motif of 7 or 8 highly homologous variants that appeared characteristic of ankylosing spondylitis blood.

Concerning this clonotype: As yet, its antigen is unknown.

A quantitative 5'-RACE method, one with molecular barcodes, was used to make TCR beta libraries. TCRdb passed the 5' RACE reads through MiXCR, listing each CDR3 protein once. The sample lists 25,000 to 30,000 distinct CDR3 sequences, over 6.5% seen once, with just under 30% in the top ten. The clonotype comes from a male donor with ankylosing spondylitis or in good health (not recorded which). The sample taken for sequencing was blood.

The CDR3: CASSLSGKRYEQYF. For the CDR3, the DNA is TGTGCCAGCAGCTTGTCGGGGAAACGGTACGAGCAGTACTTC. The V call is TRBV5-4, the J call TRBJ2-7; D might be TRBD2 (5 bases). CDR1 and CDR2 from the germline V gene are SGHNT and YYREEE (reference sequence). The V and J ends lost 1 base and 4 bases respectively, with 12 bases between them. This CDR3 is 14 amino acids long.